A selection of T cell receptor beta chains follows, all from one sample in a study of T cell responses to AZD1222 COVID-19 vaccine. Sequenced by immunoSEQ multiplex PCR; TCRdb stores in-frame clones only, minus some. Of about 170,000 clones detected, about 83% appear once; the ten largest clones hold approximately 1%. Sequences were derived from peripheral blood, sampled 28 days after the second AZD1222 dose. Receptors originate from an adult who received the AZD1222 COVID-19 vaccine. The CDR3 runs from the conserved cysteine through the conserved F or W. The D gene is left open where the match is weak. Clone sizes are given selectively: once, few, many, or a class where the clone is expanded.

>15|TRBV3-1/TRBV3-2|TRBD2|TRBJ2-7|-
CASSQLRGGSYEQYF
TGTGCCAGCAGCCAACTCCGGGGGGGTAGCTACGAGCAGTACTTC
>13|TRBV7-2|TRBD1|TRBJ1-3|-
CASSLGGRRAIYF
TGTGCTAGCAGCTTAGGGGGCCGCCGGGCCATATATTTT
>13|TRBV5-1|-|TRBJ2-2|-
CATPDLNTGELFF
TGCGCCACCCCAGACTTAAACACCGGGGAGCTGTTTTTT
>14|TRBV5-1|TRBD1|TRBJ1-3|-
CASRSQGAGNTIYF
TGCGCCAGCAGATCGCAGGGGGCTGGAAACACCATATATTTT
>12|TRBV10-1|-|TRBJ2-7|-
CASSEQGREQYF
TGCGCCAGCAGTGAGCAGGGGCGAGAGCAGTACTTC
>15|TRBV9|-|TRBJ1-1|-
CASSVDPQGGQGAFF
TGTGCCAGCAGCGTCGACCCCCAGGGAGGGCAGGGAGCTTTCTTT
>15|TRBV5-1|-|TRBJ1-2|once
CASSLEGLSNYGYTF
TGCGCCAGCAGCTTGGAGGGACTCAGTAACTATGGCTACACCTTC
>14|TRBV5-4|-|TRBJ1-6|-
CASSLVSDNSPLHF
TGTGCCAGCAGCTTGGTCTCCGATAATTCACCCCTCCACTTT
>13|TRBV18|TRBD1|TRBJ1-5|few
CASSGQANQPQHF
TGTGCCAGCTCAGGACAGGCGAATCAGCCCCAGCATTTT
>16|TRBV7-8|-|TRBJ2-6|-
CASSFGGPSGANVLTF
TGTGCCAGCAGCTTTGGGGGGCCTTCTGGGGCCAACGTCCTGACTTTC
>12|TRBV19|-|TRBJ1-2|-
CASSIRGYGYTF
TGTGCCAGTAGTATAAGGGGCTATGGCTACACCTTC
>14|TRBV10-2|-|TRBJ2-7|-
CASSEAPEGYEQYF
TGCGCCAGCAGTGAGGCCCCTGAAGGCTACGAGCAGTACTTC
>17|TRBV19|TRBD2|TRBJ2-1|few
CASSIDIAGGPKNEQFF
TGTGCCAGTAGTATAGACATAGCGGGGGGGCCCAAAAATGAGCAGTTCTTC
>14|TRBV5-1|-|TRBJ1-2|-
CASSLSGQGGGYTF
TGCGCCAGCAGCTTGTCGGGGCAGGGAGGAGGCTACACCTTC
>12|TRBV12-3/TRBV12-4|-|TRBJ1-1|-
CASSLERGEAFF
TGTGCCAGCAGTTTGGAGAGGGGGGAAGCTTTCTTT
>14|TRBV5-5|-|TRBJ1-5|-
CASSFGLVNQPQHF
TGTGCCAGCAGCTTCGGTCTCGTCAATCAGCCCCAGCATTTT
>12|TRBV6-2/TRBV6-3|-|TRBJ1-2|-
CASSYERDGYTF
TGTGCCAGCAGTTACGAGAGGGATGGCTACACCTTT
>14|TRBV6-1|-|TRBJ1-1|-
CASSEVGGGTEAFF
TGTGCCAGCAGTGAAGTCGGGGGCGGGACTGAAGCTTTCTTT
>15|TRBV5-1|TRBD1|TRBJ2-2|-
CASGRDRGPAGELFF
TGCGCCAGCGGCCGTGACAGGGGCCCCGCCGGGGAGCTGTTTTTT
>15|TRBV27|-|TRBJ1-1|few
CASSSAPQLYTEAFF
TGTGCCAGCAGTTCCGCCCCACAGCTCTACACTGAAGCTTTCTTT
>17|TRBV5-3|-|TRBJ1-1|-
CARSLVGRGNGNTEAFF
TGTGCCAGAAGCTTGGTCGGGAGGGGGAATGGGAACACTGAAGCTTTCTTT
>13|TRBV6-5|-|TRBJ1-2|-
CASSGGGSTGYTF
TGTGCCAGCAGCGGTGGGGGTAGTACAGGCTACACCTTC